Listed below are T cell receptor beta chains from one sample, sequenced in a study of T cell changes during pregnancy in multiple sclerosis. TCRdb's table, derived via immunoSEQ multiplex PCR, lists solely in-frame clones and lacks some. The sample has about 75,000 clones; nearly 95% are singletons. The starting material was CD4+ T cells from peripheral blood mononuclear cells, obtained after pregnancy. These receptors were taken from a female donor with multiple sclerosis, enrolled in a pregnancy study. CDR3s include the opening cysteine and the closing phenylalanine or tryptophan.

j_call	v_call	cdr3_aa
TRBJ1-1	TRBV19	CASSPVGLEAFF
TRBJ2-3	TRBV18	CASSPDWAGGVNTQYF
TRBJ2-2	TRBV4-3	CASRPEGVGELFF
TRBJ2-7	TRBV5-1	CASSLGAGGREQYF
TRBJ2-2	TRBV6-4	CASSAASADTGELFF
TRBJ1-1	TRBV4-2	CASSQDRGVNTEAFF
TRBJ1-1	TRBV6-5	CASSYSRTGGAEAFF
TRBJ2-5	TRBV9	CASSGQPGFQETQYF
TRBJ1-1	TRBV11-3	CASSLERGRENTEAFF
TRBJ2-1	TRBV29-1	CSVVGVQDHNNEQFF
TRBJ2-3	TRBV19	CASSIGGFTDTQYF
TRBJ2-1	TRBV5-1	CASSLAFSEQFF
TRBJ2-1	TRBV5-1	CASSLGGWGTSGRSQRREQFF
TRBJ1-4	TRBV5-4	CASSPIPGATNEKLFF
TRBJ2-7	TRBV14	CASSIIAGGPYEQYF
TRBJ2-7	TRBV5-1	CASSLDGQWAYEQYF
TRBJ2-2	TRBV10-3	CAALGTNTGELFF
TRBJ2-1	TRBV19	CASSIDSKGTSGRWFNEQFF
TRBJ1-5	TRBV28	CASSLGSPALKQPQHF
TRBJ1-4	TRBV9	CASSPSGGGVEKLFF
TRBJ2-5	TRBV28	CASSGRGTRRRRGETQYF
TRBJ1-4	TRBV6-5	CASSYEGKARGKLFF
TRBJ2-7	TRBV19	CASSDSTYEQYF
TRBJ2-4	TRBV10-3	CAISTIGQGNIQYF
TRBJ2-1	TRBV7-6	CASSLLSRGLYNEQFF
TRBJ2-1	TRBV18	CASSPRVEDEQFF
TRBJ2-7	TRBV5-4	CASSFGVAGLYEQYF
TRBJ2-7	TRBV29-1	CSVGRTREQYF